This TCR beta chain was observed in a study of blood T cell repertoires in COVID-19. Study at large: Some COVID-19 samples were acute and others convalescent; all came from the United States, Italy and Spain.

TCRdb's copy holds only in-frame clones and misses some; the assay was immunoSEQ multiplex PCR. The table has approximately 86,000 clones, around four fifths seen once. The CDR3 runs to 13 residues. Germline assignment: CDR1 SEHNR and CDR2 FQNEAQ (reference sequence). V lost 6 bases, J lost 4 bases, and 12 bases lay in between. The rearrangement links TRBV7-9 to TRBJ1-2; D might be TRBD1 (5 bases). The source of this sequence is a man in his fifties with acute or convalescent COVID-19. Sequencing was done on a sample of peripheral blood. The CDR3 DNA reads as TGTGCCAGCAGTCCTAGGGGACTCTATGGCTACACCTTC. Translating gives CASSPRGLYGYTF.